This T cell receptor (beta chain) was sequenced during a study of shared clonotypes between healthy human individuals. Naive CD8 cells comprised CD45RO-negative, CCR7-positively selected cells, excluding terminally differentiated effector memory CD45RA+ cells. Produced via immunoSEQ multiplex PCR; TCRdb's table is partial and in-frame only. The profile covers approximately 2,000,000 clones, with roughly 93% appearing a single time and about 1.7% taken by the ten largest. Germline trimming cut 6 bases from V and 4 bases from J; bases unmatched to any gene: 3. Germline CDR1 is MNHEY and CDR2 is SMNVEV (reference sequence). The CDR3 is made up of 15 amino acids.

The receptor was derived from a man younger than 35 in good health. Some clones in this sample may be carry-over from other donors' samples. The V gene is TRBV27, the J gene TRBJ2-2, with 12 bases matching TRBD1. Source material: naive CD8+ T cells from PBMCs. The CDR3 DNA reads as TGTGCCAGCAGACCGGGACAGGGGGCCACCGGGGAGCTGTTTTTT. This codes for CASRPGQGATGELFF.